Sequencing of this TCR beta chain was carried out in a study of T cells in pancreatic ductal adenocarcinoma (TCRdb year 2017). Study-wide context: Surgically resected pancreatic ductal adenocarcinoma specimens were analyzed for the quantity, spatial distribution, and characteristics of both suppressive cells and tumor-infiltrating CD8+ T cells, an effort aimed at clarifying the adaptive T-cell response occurring naturally.

TCR beta CDR3 regions were amplified from genomic DNA using the immunoSEQ hsTCRB kit. High-throughput TRB CDR3 sequencing was performed on an Illumina HiSeq system. In the source study's methods: The immunoSEQ software was used to analyze sequencing reads, and nonproductive sequences containing premature stops or frame-shifts were excluded. Repertoire clonality was computed as one minus Shannon entropy normalized by log2 of the number of unique productive sequences. Here the immuneACCESS table is served through TCRdb, limited to in-frame sequences with V and J called. Missing clones are a known gap in these copies; in checked studies unresolved V genes cover under half, and the rest lacks a known reason. Clone size and the V and J calls come from that table; the DNA yielded D and trimming. This sample is represented by approximately 9,000 clones; about 90% of them were singletons. The ten biggest clones cover approximately 3% of the sample.

Selected pancreatic ductal adenocarcinoma patients had undergone surgery without neoadjuvant therapy. Peripheral blood was collected in heparin tubes, and PBMCs were then isolated from the blood with a histopaque density gradient and cryopreserved in approximately 9.8% DMSO. Using the DNeasy Blood and Tissue Kit with Proteinase K and RNase treatment, genomic DNA was extracted from 6 or 7 PBMC and 9 flash-frozen tumor specimens. From a lookup of the germline V gene, CDR1 and CDR2 are MDHEN and SYDVKM. The CDR3 starts with the cysteine, ends with the phenylalanine, and has 13 residues. Kept here is only the CDR3 DNA, which spans 39 bases and is read in frame from base 1. V is clipped by 2 bases and J by 12 bases, and the sequence between their germline boundaries is 16 bases long. Study-wide conclusions, independent of this receptor: T-cell clonality showed no significant difference between tumor and blood, with a mean clonality of approximately 0.11 in tumors and approximately 0.072 in blood. Comparisons of clonality between tumor and blood may be biased because tumors are enriched in CD45RO+ effector T cells rather than naive T cells, which biases the comparison toward lower diversity. Because most pancreatic cancer patients present with inoperable disease, the resected cohort was biased toward the minority with early-stage disease. More total productive templates and around 8-fold more unique clonotypes were found in blood samples than in tumor samples.

Notes on this clone: Its target antigen remains unknown. Base qualities are missing; no much larger clone stands one base away.

Sequencing input: PBMCs. Recombination linked TRBV28 to TRBJ1-1, with no D gene named confidently. The receptor comes from a human donor with pancreatic ductal adenocarcinoma. The CDR3 sequence is CASSLDGVEGTFF. The sequenced DNA: TGTGCCAGCAGTTTAGACGGGGTGGAAGGAACTTTCTTT.